The 16 T cell receptor beta chains below were found in one sample sequenced in a study of identical twins. TCRdb re-called the 5' RACE reads through MiXCR, storing one row per CDR3 protein. The table includes 650,000 to 750,000 distinct CDR3 sequences, around 20% detected once. In addition, the sample was reused for a study of T cells expressing NK-cell markers.

The sample comprised PBMCs. The receptors were gathered from a woman aged 18-29 years in good health.

The gene calls are TRBV20-1 and TRBJ2-1, with 10 bases identical to TRBD2. V gave up 3 bases and J gave up 5 bases; unmatched junction bases: 7. Germline V gene lookup returns CDR1 DFQATT and CDR2 SNEGSKA (reference sequence). This CDR3 has 15 residues. The CDR3: CSASPGLATHNEQFF. CDR3 in DNA: TGCAGTGCTAGCCCGGGACTAGCGACTCACAATGAGCAGTTCTTC.

This clonotype was seen repeatedly, ten times or more. This chain's CDR3 is CASSVAGDGEKLFF. CDR3 nucleotide sequence: TGTGCCAGCAGCGTAGCAGGGGATGGGGAAAAACTGTTTTTT. The chain links TRBV9 to TRBJ1-4, with D possibly being TRBD1 (6 bases). CDR1 and CDR2 (germline): SGDLS, YYNGEE. The ends were cut back, 0 bases at V and 8 bases at J, with 11 bases in the middle. The CDR3 contains 14 residues. Full variable domain (missing parts from reference TRBV9 and TRBJ1-4): DSGVTQTPKHLITATGQRVTLRCSPRSGDLSVYWYQQSLDQGLQFLIQYYNGEERAKGNILERFSAQQFPDLHSELNLSSLELGDSALYFCASSVAGDGEKLFFGSGTQLSVL.

This chain joins TRBV18 and TRBJ2-7; either TRBD1 or TRBD2 may supply D (5 bases each). CDR1 and CDR2 (germline): KGHSH, LQKENI. V lost 5 bases and J 5 bases, leaving 19 bases between the germline ends. This CDR3 region has 15 residues. The CDR3 DNA follows: TGTGCCAGCTCATGGACCGGGACGGAAAACCACGAGCAGTACTTC. This gives the protein CASSWTGTENHEQYF.

V and J are TRBV5-1 and TRBJ1-2; 7 bases are a match to TRBD1. The CDR3 consists of 15 residues. Germline trimming cut 3 bases from V and 0 bases from J; bases unmatched to any gene: 5. Per germline, CDR1 SGHRS and CDR2 YFSETQ. The CDR3 loop is CASSSGGRANYGYTF. CDR3 DNA: TGCGCCAGCAGCTCAGGGGGGCGAGCTAACTATGGCTACACCTTC.

The chain is built from TRBV15 and TRBJ1-5; possibly TRBD1 for D (6 bases). Between the trimmed V and J ends, which lost 1 base and 5 bases, there was a span of 9 bases. CDR1 and CDR2 (germline): LNHNV, YYDKDF (reference sequence). The length of the CDR3 is 14 residues. The CDR3 DNA reads TGTGCCACCAGCAGAGGGGCAGGGGATCAGCCCCAGCATTTT. Protein: CATSRGAGDQPQHF.

This rearrangement joins TRBV3-1 to TRBJ2-1; the match to TRBD2 covers 9 bases. The trim removed 4 bases at V and 7 bases at J, leaving 14 bases unmatched. This CDR3 has 17 residues. Per the germline V gene, CDR1 is LGHDT and CDR2 is YNNKEL (reference sequence). The CDR3 coding sequence is TGTGCCAGCAGCCCGCGGGGTAGCGGGAGCGGAAGGAATGAGCAGTTCTTC. Protein: CASSPRGSGSGRNEQFF.

CDR3 DNA: TGTGCCAGCACCCAGGACAGGATGAACACTGAAGCTTTCTTT. It is translated as CASTQDRMNTEAFF. The chain links TRBV12-3 or TRBV12-4 to TRBJ1-1; 7 bases agree with TRBD1. This CDR3 region has 14 residues. The trim removed 7 bases at V and 0 bases at J, leaving 5 bases unmatched.

This clonotype was counted a few times. J is TRBJ2-1 and V is TRBV20-1, with D perhaps matching TRBD2 (5 bases). Germline assignment: CDR1 DFQATT and CDR2 SNEGSKA (reference sequence). CDR3 length: 15 residues. Deletions cut 1 base from V and 8 bases from J, with 18 bases between. The CDR3 DNA sequence: TGCAGTGCTAGAGGCGGTAGCGCGAGGGCCCATGAGCAGTTCTTC. It codes for CSARGGSARAHEQFF.

This clonotype was picked up a small number of times. The V call is TRBV18, the J call TRBJ2-5, with TRBD1 matching over 9 bases. Germline V lookup: CDR1 KGHSH, CDR2 LQKENI. V dropped 5 bases and J dropped 7; count of bases not matched to a gene: 11. The CDR3 contains 15 residues. The CDR3 nucleotides read TGTGCCAGCTCATCGCCCGGGACAGGGAACGTGACCCAGTACTTC. Protein sequence: CASSSPGTGNVTQYF.

V is TRBV24-1 and J is TRBJ2-2; D is unclear. The germline V gene has CDR1 KGHDR and CDR2 SFDVKD. CDR3 length: 12 amino acids. V dropped 12 bases and J dropped 0 bases, with 7 bases sitting between them. The CDR3 DNA sequence: TGTGCCGTTCGGGCGAACACCGGGGAGCTGTTTTTT. This translates into CAVRANTGELFF.

This clonotype has more than one count but fewer than ten. The genes are TRBV18 and TRBJ2-1; TRBD2 agrees at 11 bases. The germline gives CDR1 KGHSH, CDR2 LQKENI. The CDR3 is 17 residues long. Trimming removed 0 bases from V and 7 bases from J; junction bases left unmatched: 8. In DNA, the CDR3 is TGTGCCAGCTCACCACCGGGAGTACTAGCGGGAGTGAATGAGCAGTTCTTC. Encoded protein: CASSPPGVLAGVNEQFF.

This sequence joins TRBV12-3 or TRBV12-4 and TRBJ2-3, with D maybe TRBD2 (5 bases). The CDR3 extends over 13 amino acids. V lost 6 bases and J lost 5, with 12 bases in between. The CDR3 bases are TGTGCCAGCAGCCCCCCTGCGGGAGATACGCAGTATTTT. Amino acids: CASSPPAGDTQYF.

This clonotype showed up just a few times. V and J are TRBV12-3 or TRBV12-4 and TRBJ1-1; a weak D match, TRBD1 (5 bases). V was pared by 6 bases and J by 5 bases, with 19 bases between. CDR3 size: 15 residues. The CDR3 loop reads CASRTPLGARTEAFF. The CDR3 DNA follows: TGTGCCAGCAGGACGCCGTTAGGGGCGCGAACTGAAGCTTTCTTT.

This clonotype was detected a few times. This chain connects TRBV20-1 to TRBJ2-3, with 8 nucleotides matching TRBD2. Germline CDR1 is DFQATT and CDR2 is SNEGSKA (reference sequence). V was clipped by 0 bases and J by 4 bases; unmatched bases: 9. CDR3 length: 16 amino acids. The CDR3 nucleotides read TGCAGTGCTAGAGATCCAGGGACTAGACCCTCAGATACGCAGTATTTT. Its protein product is CSARDPGTRPSDTQYF.

This clonotype came up many times. The chain carries TRBV3-1 and TRBJ1-1; D ambiguous. CDR3 length: 13 amino acids. Trimming took 6 bases from V and 4 from J, leaving 12 bases between them. Germline V gene lookup returns CDR1 LGHDT and CDR2 YNNKEL (reference sequence). CDR3 bases: TGTGCCAGCAGGAATAGGGTAGGCACTGAAGCTTTCTTT. This gives the protein CASRNRVGTEAFF.

V usage is TRBV6-2 or TRBV6-3 and J usage is TRBJ2-1; 8 bases match TRBD1. The CDR3 consists of 16 residues. CDR1 and CDR2 (germline): MNHEY, SVGEGT. Unmatched junction bases numbered 10, after V lost 5 bases and J lost 4 bases. CDR3 protein: CASSVGWTGQYNEQFF. As DNA, the CDR3 is TGTGCCAGCAGTGTCGGTTGGACAGGGCAATACAATGAGCAGTTCTTC.